This T cell receptor (beta chain) was sequenced during a study of Graves' ophthalmopathy and Graves' hyperthyroidism. General study points: Blood also harbored most expanded thyroid clonotypes above 0.001 frequency.

CDR3 regions of TCR beta were amplified from RNA transcripts. HTBI primers were employed in first-round RT-PCR, then a second-round multiplex PCR followed. TCRdb independently ran MiXCR on the multiplex PCR reads; one entry per CDR3 protein. This repertoire shows approximately 540,000 distinct CDR3 sequences, under 45% found once; its top ten account for over 3.5%. On this clonotype itself: Its matching antigen is unknown.

V lost 1 base, J lost 2 bases, and 10 bases lay in between. Germline V lookup: CDR1 SGDLS, CDR2 YYNGEE. The length of the CDR3 is 15 residues. This sequence was found in an adult man with Graves' hyperthyroidism. The rearrangement links TRBV9 to TRBJ1-3; D is perhaps TRBD1 (6 bases). Sequenced material: peripheral blood or thyroid tissue (not recorded which). As DNA, the CDR3 is TGTGCCAGCAGCGTAAAGTCAGGGGCTGGAAACACCATATATTTT. It encodes CASSVKSGAGNTIYF.